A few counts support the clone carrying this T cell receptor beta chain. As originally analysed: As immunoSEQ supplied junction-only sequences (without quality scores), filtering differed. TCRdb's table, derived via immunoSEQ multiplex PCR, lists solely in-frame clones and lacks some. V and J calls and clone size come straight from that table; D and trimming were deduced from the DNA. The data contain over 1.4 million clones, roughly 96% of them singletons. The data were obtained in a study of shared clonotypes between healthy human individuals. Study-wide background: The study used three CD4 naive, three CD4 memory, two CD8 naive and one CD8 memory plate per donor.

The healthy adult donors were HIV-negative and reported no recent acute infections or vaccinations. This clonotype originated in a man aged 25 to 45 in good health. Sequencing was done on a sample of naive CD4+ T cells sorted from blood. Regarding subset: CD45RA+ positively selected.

The chain's CDR3 is CASRRETNTEAFF. CDR3 sequence (DNA): TGTGCCAGCAGACGGGAGACGAACACTGAAGCTTTCTTT. J is TRBJ1-1 and V is TRBV7-9, with D unclear. The CDR3 is made up of 13 amino acids. CDR1 is SEHNR and CDR2 is FQNEAQ in the germline V gene (reference sequence). Trimming pared 6 bases from V and 1 base from J, leaving 9 bases between.